The following is a TCR beta chain sequence with its context. Amplification used 60 Vbeta primers and 13 Jbeta primers. The method was immunoSEQ multiplex PCR; TCRdb's version includes in-frame clones alone and lacks a portion of them. Altogether some 180,000 clones are present, 10% to 15% being singletons, with the ten largest covering approximately 7.8%. The data derive from a study of cytomegalovirus exposure and HLA in healthy donors. This sequence was found in a middle-aged man in good health and CMV-seropositive. Sequencing was done on a sample of PBMCs.

CDR3 residues: CASSLARTGKTDTQYF. The CDR3 DNA reads TGTGCCAGCAGCTTAGCCCGGACAGGGAAAACAGATACGCAGTATTTT. The chain links TRBV7-9 to TRBJ2-3; TRBD1 aligns across 8 bases. Germline V gene lookup returns CDR1 SEHNR and CDR2 FQNEAQ (reference sequence). Germline trimming cut 0 bases from V and 3 bases from J; bases unmatched to any gene: 5. This CDR3 comprises 16 residues.